Sequencing of this TCR beta chain was carried out in a study of blood T cell repertoires in COVID-19. Study-wide background: Samples of COVID-19 (acute and convalescent) were obtained from the United States, Italy and Spain. Nucleic acid was either cDNA or gDNA, and it came from T cells, B-cell-depleted T cells, or PBMCs.

Some clones are missing from TCRdb's copy, which holds only in-frame ones; the method was immunoSEQ multiplex PCR. This sample has 180,000 or so clones, with about 80% found just once. The junction had 6 bases not matched to a gene; V was cut back by 2 bases and J by 9 bases. Germline V gene sequence: CDR1 MNHEY, CDR2 SMNVEV (reference sequence). This CDR3 spans 15 amino acids. Sequences were obtained from peripheral blood. The rearrangement uses TRBV27 and TRBJ1-6; TRBD1 agrees at 8 bases. This TCR was recovered from a human donor with acute or convalescent COVID-19. The donor label of this sample is uncertain. The CDR3 DNA sequence: TGTGCCAGCAGTTTAAAGGCAGGGGGCGTTTCACCCCTCCACTTT. It codes for CASSLKAGGVSPLHF.